What follows describes a single TCR beta chain. No cognate antigen has been identified for it. Per-base quality was not reported, and no clone a single base away is much larger than it. The immunoSEQ Assay, a bias-controlled multiplex PCR, was used to amplify TCRbeta CDR3 regions from genomic DNA. In the authors' own workflow: Within the assay, amplification of reference gene primers was used to estimate how many nucleated cells each sample contained. To quantify the absolute abundance of each unique TCRbeta CDR3 rearrangement, sequence reads were collapsed and filtered. For each sample, productive Simpson clonality was calculated by taking the square root of Simpson's diversity index across productive rearrangements. The table comes from immuneACCESS by way of TCRdb, which keeps in-frame sequences with V and J called. Part of the clones is missing from these tables; in studies checked, under half for an unresolved V gene and the rest for unknown reasons. The DNA gave D and trimming, while V, J and clone size come from that table. Counted in this sample were 60,000 to 75,000 clones; around 65% of them appeared once. The ten biggest clones cover about half of the sample.

The CDR3 runs 17 amino acids, cysteine and phenylalanine included. Just the 51-base CDR3 DNA is kept, in frame starting at base 1. The germline V end is reduced by 4 bases and the J end by 8 bases; junction bases left unmatched: 13. The germline V gene specifies SGHRS as CDR1 and YFSETQ as CDR2. Participants in the prospective study were aged roughly 18 to 95 years, lived in 20 to 30 United States geographic areas, and enrolled through a virtual design. Cohort assignment in the prospective study relied on participant-reported clinical history from a screening survey and a study questionnaire. Exposed participants had been in contact, within 2 weeks of entering the study, with a person who had a PCR-confirmed or clinician-diagnosed case of COVID-19. Each participant in the prospective study had whole blood, serum and a nasopharyngeal or oropharyngeal swab collected by mobile phlebotomists. Additional blood draws and questionnaires over an approximately 2-month period could optionally be provided by prospective study participants. Before DNA extraction, prospective study blood samples were shipped either frozen or at room temperature.

The data were obtained in a study of blood T cell repertoires in COVID-19 (dated by TCRdb to the early 2020s). Concerning the study at large: Samples covering the acute and convalescent phases of COVID-19 were provided by collaborators in the United States, Italy and Spain. The material from the prospective study consisted of cDNA or gDNA derived from T cells, B-cell-depleted T cells, or PBMCs. Subjects who had been exposed to COVID-19, were actively infected with it, or had recovered from it provided the deeply sampled blood TCRbeta repertoires that made up the dataset. The repertoires were released in a freely available public database intended as a resource for research on the immune response to SARS-CoV-2. Samples were obtained from the ongoing ImmuneRACE study (first 160 participants) and from 1,254 subjects provided by 6 global collaborators. The sample metadata nearly always contained a de-identified subject ID, COVID-19 status, age in years and sex. HLA class I and class II types, where available, came from metadata supplied by the sample provider rather than from assay-based typing. The full study reports these points: How much clinical and demographic metadata was included differed by source and by participant, and the metadata was provided uncurated.

The sequencing input was PBMCs or T cells enriched from blood (not recorded which). This clonotype was obtained from a woman aged 60 to 75 who had been exposed to COVID-19. The chain joins TRBV5-1 to TRBJ2-1; 12 central nucleotides agree with TRBD2. The CDR3 corresponds to CASSPRRGLAGGHEQFF. The DNA sequence is as follows: TGCGCCAGCAGCCCGAGAAGAGGGCTAGCGGGGGGGCATGAGCAGTTCTTC.